This TCR beta chain stems from a study of blood T cell repertoires in COVID-19 (dated by TCRdb to 2018 to 2020). In the study overall: Samples covering the acute and convalescent phases of COVID-19 were provided by collaborators in the United States, Italy and Spain. The material from the prospective study consisted of cDNA or gDNA derived from T cells, B-cell-depleted T cells, or PBMCs. Subjects who had been exposed to COVID-19, were actively infected with it, or had recovered from it provided the deeply sampled blood TCRbeta repertoires that made up the dataset. The repertoires were made available in a free public database intended to serve as a resource for research on the immune response to SARS-CoV-2. Where available, HLA class I and class II types were taken from metadata supplied by the sample provider and were not determined by assay-based typing. A de-identified subject ID, COVID-19 status, age in years and sex were almost always included in the sample metadata. The samples were drawn from the first 160 participants of the ongoing ImmuneRACE study and from 950 to 1,500 subjects provided by 6 global collaborators. Points the paper makes about the study in general: The amount of clinical and demographic metadata varied by source and participant and was provided uncurated.

CDR1 and CDR2, looked up from the germline V gene (reference sequence), are SGHNT and YYREEE. From cysteine to phenylalanine, the CDR3 is 15 amino acids long. CDR3 DNA is the only sequence kept; it has 45 bases, read in frame from the first base. The junction shows trimming of 4 bases on V and 5 bases on J, and the gene matches do not reach 9 bases of it. On this clone: Its recognized antigen is unknown. Base-call qualities are not available, and no considerably larger clone is one nucleotide away.

Whole blood was collected in K2EDTA tubes by collaborating institutions according to the institutions' own protocols. For TCRbeta analysis, collaborator samples were shipped as frozen whole blood, as isolated PBMCs, or as DNA extracted from either sample type. TCRbeta CDR3 regions were amplified from genomic DNA by means of the immunoSEQ Assay, a bias-controlled multiplex PCR. On the study's bioinformatics: The number of nucleated cells in each sample was estimated from the amplification of reference gene primers within the assay. To quantify the absolute abundance of each unique TCRbeta CDR3 rearrangement, sequence reads were collapsed and filtered. For each sample, productive Simpson clonality was calculated as the square root of Simpson's diversity index across productive rearrangements. The source is immuneACCESS, and TCRdb retained only in-frame sequences with V and J called. Part of the clones is not carried over; for the studies checked, unresolved V genes explain less than half of this, and the remainder is unexplained. The DNA gave D and trimming, while V, J and clone size come from that table. The sample table contains around 140,000 clones; only one count was recorded for approximately 84% of them. About 18% of the sample rests with the top ten.

The chain couples TRBV5-4 to TRBJ1-1; TRBD1 fits 9 bases in the junction. Sample: peripheral blood. The receptor comes from a woman aged 80 or older with acute or convalescent COVID-19. The DNA sequence is as follows: TGTGCCAGCAGCCCCGGGGGGACAGGGCGAACTGAAGCTTTCTTT. This yields the protein CASSPGGTGRTEAFF.